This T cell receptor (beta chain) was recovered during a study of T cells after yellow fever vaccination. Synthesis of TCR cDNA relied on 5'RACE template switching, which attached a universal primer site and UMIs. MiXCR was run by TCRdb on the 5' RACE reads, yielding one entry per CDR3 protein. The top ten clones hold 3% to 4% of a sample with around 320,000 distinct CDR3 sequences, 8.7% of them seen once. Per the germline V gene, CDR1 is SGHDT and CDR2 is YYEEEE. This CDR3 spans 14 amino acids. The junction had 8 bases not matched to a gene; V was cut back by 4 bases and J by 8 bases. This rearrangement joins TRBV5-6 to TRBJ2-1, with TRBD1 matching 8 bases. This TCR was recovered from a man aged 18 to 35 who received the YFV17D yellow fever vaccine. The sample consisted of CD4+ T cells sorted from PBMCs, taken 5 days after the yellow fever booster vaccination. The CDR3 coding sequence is TGTGCCAGCAGCCCGCCGGGACAGGACTATGAGCAGTTCTTC. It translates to CASSPPGQDYEQFF.